One sample yielded the 32 T cell receptor beta chains listed below, sequenced in a study of blood T cell repertoires in COVID-19. Measured with immunoSEQ multiplex PCR; TCRdb has only the in-frame clones, and not every one. The table records under 200,000 clones, around 84% of them present only once. Sequenced material: peripheral blood. The receptors here all came from a woman in her 70s with COVID-19, enrolled during active disease.

The gene calls are TRBV2 and TRBJ1-1; no reliable D call. The V and J ends lost 5 bases and 1 base respectively, with 14 bases between them. CDR1 is SNHLY and CDR2 is FYNNEI in the germline V gene. The CDR3 runs to 15 residues. The CDR3 loop reads CASSLQRGGNTEAFF. In DNA, the CDR3 is TGTGCCAGCAGTCTCCAAAGAGGAGGGAACACTGAAGCTTTCTTT. Complete variable domain (other parts from reference TRBV2 and TRBJ1-1): EPEVTQTPSHQVTQMGQEVILRCVPISNHLYFYWYRQILGQKVEFLVSFYNNEISEKSEIFDDQFSVERPDGSNFTLKIRSTKLEDSAMYFCASSLQRGGNTEAFFGQGTRLTVV.

The chain combines TRBV18 with TRBJ1-2, with D perhaps matching TRBD1 (5 bases). Germline V gene lookup returns CDR1 KGHSH and CDR2 LQKENI. The CDR3 extends over 13 amino acids. Trimming stripped 2 bases from V and 2 bases from J, with 6 bases between. The CDR3 DNA reads TGTGCCAGCTCACCAGCAGGGAACTATGGCTACACCTTC. Protein product: CASSPAGNYGYTF.

The chain is built from TRBV7-8 and TRBJ2-1, with 10 bases fitting TRBD1. The CDR3 loop spans 14 amino acids. Germline-derived CDR1 and CDR2 are SGHVS and FQNEAQ. Trimming at V came to 8 bases and at J to 7 bases, leaving 8 bases not matched to a gene. DNA of the CDR3: TGTGCCAGCGGGGGGGGACAGGGGAGGAATGAGCAGTTCTTC. Its translation: CASGGGQGRNEQFF.

The chain uses TRBV6-5 and TRBJ2-1; TRBD2 might be the D (5 bases). V shed 5 bases and J shed 2 bases, with 10 bases lying between them. This CDR3 spans 14 amino acids. In germline, CDR1 is MNHEY, CDR2 SVGAGI. CDR3 in amino acids: CASSSSTTYNEQFF. In DNA form, the CDR3 reads TGTGCCAGCAGTAGCTCGACTACCTACAATGAGCAGTTCTTC.

CDR3 nucleotide sequence: TGTGCCAGCTCACCACAGACTAGCGCACGAGAGACCCAGTACTTC. Translated, it gives CASSPQTSARETQYF. The chain combines TRBV18 with TRBJ2-5; TRBD2 matches 8 bases. Germline V CDR1 and CDR2: KGHSH, LQKENI. V lost 1 base and J lost 4; bases outside the gene matches: 5. CDR3 length equals 15 residues.

The chain carries TRBV28 and TRBJ1-5; 10 bases line up with TRBD1. Trimming took 2 bases from V and 6 from J; bases not matched to a gene: 4. CDR3 size: 15 residues. Germline assignment: CDR1 MDHEN and CDR2 SYDVKM. CDR3 region: CASSLDRGLSQPQHF. As DNA, the CDR3 is TGTGCCAGCAGTTTAGACAGGGGGCTAAGTCAGCCCCAGCATTTT. Variable domain in full (rest from reference TRBV28 and TRBJ1-5): DVKVTQSSRYLVKRTGEKVFLECVQDMDHENMFWYRQDPGLGLRLIYFSYDVKMKEKGDIPEGYSVSREKKERFSLILESASTNQTSMYLCASSLDRGLSQPQHFGDGTRLSIL.

This chain joins TRBV5-6 and TRBJ2-7; a possible D gene is TRBD2 (5 bases). The CDR3 runs 14 residues. Germline V gene sequence: CDR1 SGHDT, CDR2 YYEEEE. V was shortened by 5 bases and J by 3 bases, with 15 bases between the two germline ends. The CDR3 coding sequence is TGTGCCAGCAGTTATTTCGGGGTACGCTACGAGCAGTACTTC. Its translation: CASSYFGVRYEQYF.

This clone was seen a single time. The rearrangement joins TRBV6-1 to TRBJ2-5; a possible D gene is TRBD1 (6 bases). Trimming cost V 6 bases and J 3 bases, with 8 bases left between them. Germline lookup yields CDR1 MNHNS and CDR2 SASEGT. The CDR3 sequence is 12 residues long. Written as DNA, the CDR3 is TGTGCCAGCAGCCGGACAGAAGAGACCCAGTACTTC. It specifies CASSRTEETQYF.

This chain links TRBV9 with TRBJ2-2; 7 bases are a match to TRBD2. V gave up 0 bases and J gave up 1 base; unmatched junction bases: 3. There are 16 residues in the CDR3. Germline lookup yields CDR1 SGDLS and CDR2 YYNGEE. The chain's CDR3 is CASSVEAGVNTGELFF. CDR3 DNA: TGTGCCAGCAGCGTAGAGGCGGGGGTGAACACCGGGGAGCTGTTTTTT.

CDR3 DNA sequence: TGTGCCAGTAGTACGGACAGGGGATATGAGCAGTTCTTC. It codes for CASSTDRGYEQFF. J is TRBJ2-1 and V is TRBV19; 9 bases agree with TRBD1. V lost 4 bases, J lost 8 bases, and 3 bases stayed unmatched. Germline-derived CDR1 and CDR2 are LNHDA and SQIVND (reference sequence). This CDR3 is built from 13 residues.

This chain uses TRBV2 with TRBJ2-1, with TRBD2 matching 10 bases. Germline V gene sequence: CDR1 SNHLY, CDR2 FYNNEI. The CDR3 spans 14 residues. The V gene end was trimmed by 6 bases and the J gene end by 6 bases; junction bases not matched to a gene: 5. Here the CDR3 DNA reads TGTGCCAGCAGAGGGACTAGCGAGTTCAATGAGCAGTTCTTC. This encodes CASRGTSEFNEQFF.

This clone was seen a handful of times. The CDR3 DNA sequence: TGTGCCAGCAGTTTAGAAGCCGGGGGGTTGGGCTATGGCTACACCTTC. Translation gives CASSLEAGGLGYGYTF. This chain connects TRBV27 to TRBJ1-2; perhaps TRBD1 as D (5 bases). Trimming pared 2 bases from V and 4 bases from J, leaving 17 bases between. CDR1 MNHEY and CDR2 SMNVEV come from the germline V gene (reference sequence). The CDR3 is 16 residues long.

On this clone itself: A clone one base away is much larger, so this may be a read error. Other DNA sequences in the same sample also yield this CDR3. The genes are TRBV2 and TRBJ2-7; 8 bases line up with TRBD1. V shed 4 bases, J shed 4 bases, and the junction held 0 bases outside the gene matches. Germline CDR1 SNHLY, CDR2 FYNNEI. CDR3 length: 12 residues. The CDR3 region has the DNA TGTGCCAGCAGTGGACAGGGGTACGAGCAGTACTTC. It translates to CASSGQGYEQYF.

Regarding this clone: One end of the junction is discordant with germline, which a read error may explain. V and J are TRBV7-2 and TRBJ1-5; no clear D. This CDR3 is 14 amino acids long. Germline CDR1 and CDR2: SGHTA and FQGNSA. The CDR3 DNA sequence: TGTGCCAGCAGCCCCTCCAGGCAGGTTCAGGCCCAGCATTTT. As protein: CASSPSRQVQAQHF.

This clone was detected a few times. The CDR3 coding sequence is TGTGCCAGCAGTTACGATCGGGGGGTTCTGAACACTGAAGCTTTCTTT. This translates into CASSYDRGVLNTEAFF. The V and J genes are TRBV6-6 and TRBJ1-1; the D gene is possibly TRBD1 (5 bases). Per the germline V gene, CDR1 is MNHNY and CDR2 is SVGAGI (reference sequence). Trimming took 2 bases from V and 0 from J, leaving 13 bases between them. CDR3 length: 16 residues.

In its sample, this clone was seen once. The chain is built from TRBV19 and TRBJ1-6, with 8 bases lining up with TRBD1. With 3 bases clipped from V and 9 bases from J, the junction kept 4 bases outside the gene matches. The CDR3 loop spans 14 amino acids. CDR1 is LNHDA and CDR2 is SQIVND in the germline V gene (reference sequence). Here the CDR3 reads CASSMTGQGSPLHF. CDR3 sequence (DNA): TGTGCCAGTAGTATGACAGGACAGGGTTCACCCCTCCACTTT.

This chain connects TRBV25-1 to TRBJ1-3; D remains ambiguous. The CDR3 has 13 amino acids. Germline CDR1 and CDR2: MGHDK and SYGVNS. The germline V and J ends were trimmed by 7 bases and 4 bases, with 11 bases remaining between them. The CDR3 is CASTGWPGNTIYF. The CDR3 nucleotides are TGTGCCAGCACAGGATGGCCGGGAAACACCATATATTTT.

The rearrangement uses TRBV2 and TRBJ2-5; 12 bases line up with TRBD2. CDR1 is SNHLY and CDR2 is FYNNEI in the germline V gene. This CDR3 has 16 amino acids. V lost 5 bases, J lost 4 bases, and 8 bases stayed unmatched. The chain's CDR3 is CASSKLAGGTTETQYF. The CDR3 nucleotides are TGTGCCAGCAGTAAACTAGCGGGGGGCACAACAGAGACCCAGTACTTC.

The genes are TRBV3-1 (or the pseudogene TRBV3-2) and TRBJ2-3; 9 bases align to TRBD2. CDR3 size: 17 residues. Germline V gene data show CDR1 as LGHDT and CDR2 as YNNKEL (reference sequence). The V segment lost 4 bases and the J segment 8 bases; nucleotides outside the gene matches: 16. CDR3 in DNA: TGTGCCAGCAGCCCGATACTATTCGCGGGGGGGCCCGGTACGCAGTATTTT. Residues: CASSPILFAGGPGTQYF.

There are a few counts of this clone. The gene calls are TRBV5-1 and TRBJ2-2; TRBD2 agrees at 8 bases. The CDR3 covers 16 residues. Per germline, CDR1 SGHRS and CDR2 YFSETQ. J gave up 6 bases and V 3 bases, and 10 bases lay outside the gene matches. CDR3 loop: CASSSSGTRGSGELFF. CDR3 bases: TGCGCCAGCAGCTCGTCCGGGACTAGGGGCTCCGGGGAGCTGTTTTTT.

In DNA, the CDR3 is TGTGCCAGCAGCCCGGGACTAGCGGGACCAGATACGCAGTATTTT. Its translation is CASSPGLAGPDTQYF. This chain uses TRBV6-5 with TRBJ2-3; 13 bases fit TRBD2. Trimming cost V 6 bases and J 4 bases; bases outside gene matches: 4. Germline lookup yields CDR1 MNHEY and CDR2 SVGAGI. The CDR3 has 15 amino acids.

The chain is built from TRBV30 and TRBJ1-2, with TRBD1 identical over 8 bases. Looked up from germline, CDR1 is GTSNPN and CDR2 is SVGIG (reference sequence). CDR3 length: 15 amino acids. V shed 4 bases, J shed 8 bases, and the junction held 15 bases outside the gene matches. CDR3 amino acids: CAWNGKTTGGLGYTF. The CDR3 bases are TGTGCCTGGAACGGAAAGACAACAGGGGGACTCGGCTACACCTTC.

This chain connects TRBV30 to TRBJ1-1, with 8 bases lining up with TRBD1. The germline V gene encodes CDR1 GTSNPN and CDR2 SVGIG (reference sequence). V was pared by 2 bases and J by 6 bases, with 5 bases of the junction left unmatched. The CDR3 totals 13 residues. The CDR3 DNA is TGTGCCTGGAGTTCGGAACAGGGGGCTGAAGCTTTCTTT. It codes for CAWSSEQGAEAFF.

This rearrangement joins TRBV27 to TRBJ2-7; 12 positions agree with TRBD2. The V gene end was trimmed by 3 bases and the J gene end by 4 bases; junction bases not matched to a gene: 4. Germline V gives CDR1 MNHEY, CDR2 SMNVEV (reference sequence). This CDR3 spans 15 amino acids. This CDR3 reads CASSFNGLAGYEQYF. The CDR3 DNA reads TGTGCCAGCAGTTTTAATGGACTAGCGGGATACGAGCAGTACTTC.

The chain recombines TRBV28 with TRBJ2-7, with D possibly matching TRBD2 (5 bases). The germline V gene has CDR1 MDHEN and CDR2 SYDVKM. This CDR3 has 15 amino acids. Trimming stripped 6 bases from V and 7 bases from J, with 22 bases between. This chain's CDR3 is CASRGASSLSTEQYV. The DNA for the CDR3 is TGTGCCAGCAGGGGAGCCTCCTCCCTCTCTACGGAGCAGTACGTC.

The chain carries TRBV6-2 or TRBV6-3 and TRBJ1-1, with 8 bases fitting TRBD1. Per the germline V gene, CDR1 is MNHEY and CDR2 is SVGEGT. The J segment lost 5 bases and the V segment lost 2 bases, leaving 7 bases of the junction unmatched. The CDR3 is 15 amino acids. The CDR3 DNA follows: TGTGCCAGCAGTTACGGACAGGGTGGAATGACTGAAGCTTTCTTT. Residues: CASSYGQGGMTEAFF.

The rearrangement joins TRBV7-9 to TRBJ2-1; 10 nucleotides agree with TRBD2. The CDR3 is made up of 15 amino acids. CDR1 SEHNR and CDR2 FQNEAQ come from the germline V gene (reference sequence). Losses at the gene ends were 5 bases for V and 8 bases for J; bases not matched to a gene: 9. CDR3 DNA: TGTGCCAGCAGCCTCATCGGGCTAGCGGGAGATGAGCAGTTCTTC. It is translated as CASSLIGLAGDEQFF.

The chain has TRBV18 and TRBJ2-3; TRBD1 agrees at 8 bases. Germline V CDR1 and CDR2: KGHSH, LQKENI. This CDR3 has 13 residues. Losses at the gene ends were 8 bases for V and 2 bases for J; bases not matched to a gene: 3. This CDR3 reads CASTTGVTDTQYF. In DNA form, the CDR3 reads TGTGCCAGCACGACAGGGGTCACAGATACGCAGTATTTT.

The rearrangement joins TRBV5-1 to TRBJ1-5; 10 nucleotides line up with TRBD1. The CDR3 spans 16 residues. V was pared by 4 bases and J by 3 bases, with 7 bases of the junction left unmatched. Germline lookup yields CDR1 SGHRS and CDR2 YFSETQ. The CDR3 DNA is TGCGCCAGCAGCGCGGGGACAGGGGACTACAATCAGCCCCAGCATTTT. Protein: CASSAGTGDYNQPQHF.

In regard to this clone: Other DNA sequences in this sample translate to the same CDR3. The rearrangement joins TRBV28 to TRBJ2-7; D is perhaps TRBD1 (6 bases). The V end lost 5 bases, the J end lost 1 base, and 6 bases lay between the germline ends. The CDR3 is 12 amino acids. Germline CDR1 and CDR2: MDHEN and SYDVKM. Here the CDR3 DNA reads TGTGCCAGCAGTACAGGGTCCTACGAGCAGTACGTC. Amino acids: CASSTGSYEQYV.

The chain joins TRBV10-1 to TRBJ1-1, with D tentatively TRBD1 (5 bases). V dropped 6 bases and J dropped 4 bases, with 12 bases sitting between them. CDR3 size: 13 residues. Germline CDR1 reads WNHNN; CDR2 reads SYGVQD (reference sequence). DNA for the CDR3: TGCGCCAGCAGCGCTGCGGGGACCACTGAAGCTTTCTTT. Its translation: CASSAAGTTEAFF.

The chain joins TRBV6-2 or TRBV6-3 to TRBJ2-1; D perhaps matches TRBD2 (5 bases). Per germline, CDR1 MNHEY and CDR2 SVGEGT. V was shortened by 4 bases and J by 10 bases, with 17 bases between the two germline ends. The CDR3 has 14 residues. DNA of the CDR3: TGTGCCAGCAGTTCCCGCCCCCTGGACTGGGAGCAGTTCTTC. Translation: CASSSRPLDWEQFF.